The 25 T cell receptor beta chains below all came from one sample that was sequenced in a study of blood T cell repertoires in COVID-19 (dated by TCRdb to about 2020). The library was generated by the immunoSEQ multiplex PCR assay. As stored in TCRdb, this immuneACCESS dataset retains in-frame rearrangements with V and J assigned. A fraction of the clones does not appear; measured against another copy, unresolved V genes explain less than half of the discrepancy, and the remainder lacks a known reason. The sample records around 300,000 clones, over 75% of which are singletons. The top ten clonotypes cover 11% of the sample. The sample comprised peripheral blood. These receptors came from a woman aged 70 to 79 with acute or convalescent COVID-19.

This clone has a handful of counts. The CDR3 spells CASSDGGQGGSYEQYF. The CDR3 region has the DNA TGTGCCAGCAGTGATGGAGGACAGGGAGGGTCCTACGAGCAGTACTTC. The V call is TRBV6-1, the J call TRBJ2-7; D might be TRBD1 (8 bases). CDR1 and CDR2 (germline): MNHNS, SASEGT. This CDR3 is built from 16 residues. The V end lost 3 bases, the J end lost 1 base, and 16 bases lay between the germline ends.

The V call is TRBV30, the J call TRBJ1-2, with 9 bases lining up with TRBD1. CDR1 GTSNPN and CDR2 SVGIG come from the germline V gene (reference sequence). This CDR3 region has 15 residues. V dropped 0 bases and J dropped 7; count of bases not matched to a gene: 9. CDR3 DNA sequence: TGTGCCTGGAGTGTACCTGGGACAGGGTCAGGTGGCTACACCTTC. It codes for CAWSVPGTGSGGYTF. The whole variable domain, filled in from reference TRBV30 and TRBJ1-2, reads SQTIHQWPATLVQPVGSPLSLECTVEGTSNPNLYWYRQAAGRGLQLLFYSVGIGQISSEVPQNLSASRPQDRQFILSSKKLLLSDSGFYLCAWSVPGTGSGGYTFGSGTRLTVV.

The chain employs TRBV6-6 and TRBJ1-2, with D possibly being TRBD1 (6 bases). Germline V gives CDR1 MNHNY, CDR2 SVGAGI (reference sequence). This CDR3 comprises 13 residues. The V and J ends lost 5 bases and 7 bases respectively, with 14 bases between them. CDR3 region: CASSGDITSGYTF. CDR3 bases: TGTGCCAGCAGTGGGGACATTACCAGTGGCTACACCTTC.

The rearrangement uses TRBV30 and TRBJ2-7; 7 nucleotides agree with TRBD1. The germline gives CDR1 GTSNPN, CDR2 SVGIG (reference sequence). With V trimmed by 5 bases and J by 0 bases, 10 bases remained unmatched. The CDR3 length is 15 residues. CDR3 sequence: CAWRGQPTHSYEQYF. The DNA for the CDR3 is TGTGCCTGGCGGGGACAGCCAACTCACTCCTACGAGCAGTACTTC.

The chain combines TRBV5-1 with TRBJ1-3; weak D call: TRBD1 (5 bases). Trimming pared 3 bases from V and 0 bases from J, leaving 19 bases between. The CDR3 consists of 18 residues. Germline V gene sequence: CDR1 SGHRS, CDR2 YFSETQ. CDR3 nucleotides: TGCGCCAGCAGCTATAAACAGGACGCATCAAACTCTGGAAACACCATATATTTT. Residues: CASSYKQDASNSGNTIYF.

The CDR3 sequence is CASSAQDSRRRGYTF. The CDR3 nucleotides are TGTGCCAGCAGTGCACAGGATTCCAGAAGGAGAGGCTACACCTTC. This rearrangement joins TRBV28 to TRBJ1-2, with D perhaps matching TRBD1 (5 bases). The CDR3 has 15 amino acids. Germline CDR1 reads MDHEN; CDR2 reads SYDVKM. Trimming took off 5 bases at V and 8 bases at J, with 21 bases between the two ends.

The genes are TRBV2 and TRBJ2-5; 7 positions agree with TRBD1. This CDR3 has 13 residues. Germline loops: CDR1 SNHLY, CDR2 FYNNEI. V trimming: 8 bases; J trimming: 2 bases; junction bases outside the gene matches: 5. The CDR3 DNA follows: TGTGCCAGCTATGACAGGGCACAAGAGACCCAGTACTTC. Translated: CASYDRAQETQYF.

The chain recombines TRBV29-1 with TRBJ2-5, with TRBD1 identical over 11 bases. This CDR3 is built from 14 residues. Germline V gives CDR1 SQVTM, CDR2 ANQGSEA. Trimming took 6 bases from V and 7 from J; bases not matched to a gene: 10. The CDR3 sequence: CSVEWTGGEGTQYF. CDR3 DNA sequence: TGCAGCGTGGAGTGGACAGGGGGCGAGGGGACCCAGTACTTC.

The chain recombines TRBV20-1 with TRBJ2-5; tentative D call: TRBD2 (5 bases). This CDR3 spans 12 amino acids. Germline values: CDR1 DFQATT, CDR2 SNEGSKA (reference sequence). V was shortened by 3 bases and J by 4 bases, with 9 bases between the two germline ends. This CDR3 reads CSASGSGETQYF. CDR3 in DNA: TGCAGTGCTAGTGGGAGCGGAGAGACCCAGTACTTC.

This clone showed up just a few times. The DNA for the CDR3 is TGTGCCAGAAAGGCGTTAACTAGCGAGGACAAGGGGTATTTT. This sequence encodes CARKALTSEDKGYF. The chain recombines TRBV5-3 with TRBJ2-3, with 7 nucleotides matching TRBD2. TRBV5-3 is designated an ORF whose function remains uncertain. With 6 bases clipped from V and 14 bases from J, the junction kept 18 bases outside the gene matches. The CDR3 has 14 amino acids.

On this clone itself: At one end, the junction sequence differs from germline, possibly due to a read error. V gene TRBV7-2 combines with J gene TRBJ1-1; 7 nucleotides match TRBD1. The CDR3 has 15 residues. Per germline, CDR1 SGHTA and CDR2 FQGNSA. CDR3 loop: CASSFARGLKTEAFF. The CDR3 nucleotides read TGTGCCAGCAGCTTCGCCAGGGGGTTGAAGACTGAAGCTTTCTTT. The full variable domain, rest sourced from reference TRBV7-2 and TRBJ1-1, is GAGVSQSPSNKVTEKGKDVELRCDPISGHTALYWYRQSLGQGLEFLIYFQGNSAPDKSGLPSDRFSAERTGGSVSTLTIQRTQQEDSAVYLCASSFARGLKTEAFFGQGTRLTVV.

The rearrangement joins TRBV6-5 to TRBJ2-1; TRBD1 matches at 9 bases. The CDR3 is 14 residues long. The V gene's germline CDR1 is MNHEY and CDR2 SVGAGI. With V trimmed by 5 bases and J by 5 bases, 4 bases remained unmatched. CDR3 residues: CASSLDRGDNEQFF. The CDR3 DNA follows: TGTGCCAGCAGTCTCGACAGGGGGGACAATGAGCAGTTCTTC.

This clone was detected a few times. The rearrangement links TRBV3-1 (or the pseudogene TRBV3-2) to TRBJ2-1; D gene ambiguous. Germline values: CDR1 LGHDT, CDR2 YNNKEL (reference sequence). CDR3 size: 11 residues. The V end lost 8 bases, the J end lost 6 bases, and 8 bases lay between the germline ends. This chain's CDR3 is CASSLFNEQFF. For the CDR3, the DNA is TGTGCCAGCTCTCTTTTCAATGAGCAGTTCTTC.

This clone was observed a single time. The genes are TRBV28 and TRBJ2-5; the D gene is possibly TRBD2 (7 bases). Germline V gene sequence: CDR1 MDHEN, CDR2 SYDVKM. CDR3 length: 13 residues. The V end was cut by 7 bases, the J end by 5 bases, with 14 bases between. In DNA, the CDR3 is TGTGCCAGCATAGGGGGGGCGGCGGAGACCCAGTACTTC. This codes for CASIGGAAETQYF.

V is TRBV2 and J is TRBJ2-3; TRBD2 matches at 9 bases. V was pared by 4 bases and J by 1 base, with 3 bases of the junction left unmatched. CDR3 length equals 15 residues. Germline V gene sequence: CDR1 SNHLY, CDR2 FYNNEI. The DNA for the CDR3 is TGTGCCAGCAGTGTTGCTAGCGGGGGCACAGATACGCAGTATTTT. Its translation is CASSVASGGTDTQYF.

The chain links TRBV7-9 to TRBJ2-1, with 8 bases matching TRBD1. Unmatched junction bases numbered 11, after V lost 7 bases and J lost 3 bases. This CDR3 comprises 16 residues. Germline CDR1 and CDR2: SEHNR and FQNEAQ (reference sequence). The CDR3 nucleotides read TGTGCCAGCAACAGGATGGACAGGGTGCGCTACAATGAGCAGTTCTTC. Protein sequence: CASNRMDRVRYNEQFF.

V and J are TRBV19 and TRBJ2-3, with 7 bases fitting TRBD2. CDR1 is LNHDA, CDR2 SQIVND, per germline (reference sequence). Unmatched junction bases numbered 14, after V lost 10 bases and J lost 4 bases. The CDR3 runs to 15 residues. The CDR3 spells CATKGLSGDSDTQYF. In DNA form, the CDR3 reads TGTGCCACGAAAGGACTAAGCGGGGACTCAGATACGCAGTATTTT.

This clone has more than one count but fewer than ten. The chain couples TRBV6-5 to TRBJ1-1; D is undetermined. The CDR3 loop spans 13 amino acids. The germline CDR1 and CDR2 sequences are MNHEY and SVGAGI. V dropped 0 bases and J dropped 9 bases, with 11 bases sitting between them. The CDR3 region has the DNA TGTGCCAGCAGTTACTCCCGGGGAAAGAAAGCTTTCTTT. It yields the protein CASSYSRGKKAFF.

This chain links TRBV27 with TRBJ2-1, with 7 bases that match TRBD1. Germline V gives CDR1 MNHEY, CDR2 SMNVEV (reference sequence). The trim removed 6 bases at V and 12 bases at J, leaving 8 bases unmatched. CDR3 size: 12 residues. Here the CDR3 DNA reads TGTGCCAGCAGCAGAACAGGGGCCCGGCAGTTCTTC. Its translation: CASSRTGARQFF.

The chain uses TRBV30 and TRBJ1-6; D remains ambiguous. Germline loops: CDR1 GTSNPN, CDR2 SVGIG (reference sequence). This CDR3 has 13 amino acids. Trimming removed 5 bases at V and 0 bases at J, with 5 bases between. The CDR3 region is CAWESSYNSPLHF. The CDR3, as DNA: TGTGCCTGGGAGAGCTCCTATAATTCACCCCTCCACTTT. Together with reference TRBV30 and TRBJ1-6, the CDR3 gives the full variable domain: SQTIHQWPATLVQPVGSPLSLECTVEGTSNPNLYWYRQAAGRGLQLLFYSVGIGQISSEVPQNLSASRPQDRQFILSSKKLLLSDSGFYLCAWESSYNSPLHFGNGTRLTVT.

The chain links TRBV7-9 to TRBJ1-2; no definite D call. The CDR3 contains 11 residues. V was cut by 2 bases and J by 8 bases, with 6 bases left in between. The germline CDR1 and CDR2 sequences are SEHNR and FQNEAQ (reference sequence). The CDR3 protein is CASSLSRGYTF. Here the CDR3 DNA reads TGTGCCAGCAGCTTATCTCGGGGCTACACCTTC.

CDR3 sequence reads: CASSPDRDRGRGTNEKLFF. The CDR3 nucleotides are TGCGCCAGCAGCCCAGACCGGGACAGGGGGAGAGGGACTAATGAAAAACTGTTTTTT. The chain carries TRBV4-1 and TRBJ1-4; 11 nucleotides match TRBD1. The CDR3 length is 19 residues. V gave up 4 bases and J gave up 2 bases; unmatched junction bases: 12. Germline-derived CDR1 and CDR2 are MGHRA and YSYEKL.

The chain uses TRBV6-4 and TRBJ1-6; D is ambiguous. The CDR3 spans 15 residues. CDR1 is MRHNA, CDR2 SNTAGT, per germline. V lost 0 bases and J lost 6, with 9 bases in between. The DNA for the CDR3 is TGTGCCAGCAGTGACTCCTGGGCACCTAATTCACCCCTCCACTTT. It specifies CASSDSWAPNSPLHF.

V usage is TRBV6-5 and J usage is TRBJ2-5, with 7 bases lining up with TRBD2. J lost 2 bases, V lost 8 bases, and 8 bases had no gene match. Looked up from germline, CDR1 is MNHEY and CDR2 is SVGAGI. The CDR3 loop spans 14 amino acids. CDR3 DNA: TGTGCCAGCCAGTTTTACGGGGGGCAAGAGACCCAGTACTTC. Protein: CASQFYGGQETQYF.

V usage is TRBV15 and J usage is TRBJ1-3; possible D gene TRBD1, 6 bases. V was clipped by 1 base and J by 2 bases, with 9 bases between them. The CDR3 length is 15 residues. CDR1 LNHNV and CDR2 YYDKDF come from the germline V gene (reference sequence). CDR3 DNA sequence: TGTGCCACCAGCAGAGGGCAGGGGCCTGGAAACACCATATATTTT. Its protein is CATSRGQGPGNTIYF.